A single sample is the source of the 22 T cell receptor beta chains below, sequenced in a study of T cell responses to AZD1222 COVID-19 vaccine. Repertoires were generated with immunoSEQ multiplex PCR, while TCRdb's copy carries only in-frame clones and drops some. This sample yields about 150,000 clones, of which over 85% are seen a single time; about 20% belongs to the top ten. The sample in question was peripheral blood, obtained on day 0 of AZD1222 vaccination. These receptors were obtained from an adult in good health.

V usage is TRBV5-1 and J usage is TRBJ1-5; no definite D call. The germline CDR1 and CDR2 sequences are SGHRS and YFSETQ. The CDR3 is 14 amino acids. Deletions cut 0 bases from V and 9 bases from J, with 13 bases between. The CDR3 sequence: CASSLATGEGPQHF. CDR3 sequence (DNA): TGCGCCAGCAGCTTGGCGACGGGTGAAGGGCCCCAGCATTTT.

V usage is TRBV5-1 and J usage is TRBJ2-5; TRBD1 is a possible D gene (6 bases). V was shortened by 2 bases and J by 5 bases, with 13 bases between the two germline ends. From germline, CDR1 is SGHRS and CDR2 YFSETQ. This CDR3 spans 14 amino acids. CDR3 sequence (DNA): TGCGCCAGCAGCTTACCGCAAACAGGGGAGACCCAGTACTTC. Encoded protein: CASSLPQTGETQYF.

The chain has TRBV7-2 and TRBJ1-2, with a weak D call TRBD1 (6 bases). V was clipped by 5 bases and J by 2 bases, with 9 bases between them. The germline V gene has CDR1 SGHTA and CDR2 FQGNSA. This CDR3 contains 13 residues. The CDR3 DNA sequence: TGTGCCAGCAGCCAAGGACAGAACTATGGCTACACCTTC. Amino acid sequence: CASSQGQNYGYTF.

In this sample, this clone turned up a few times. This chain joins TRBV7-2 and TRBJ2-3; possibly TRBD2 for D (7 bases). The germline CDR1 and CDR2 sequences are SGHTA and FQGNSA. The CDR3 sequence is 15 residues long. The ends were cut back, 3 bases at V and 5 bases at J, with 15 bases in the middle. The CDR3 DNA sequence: TGTGCCAGCAGCTTCGCGGGGGCATCCGGAGATACGCAGTATTTT. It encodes CASSFAGASGDTQYF.

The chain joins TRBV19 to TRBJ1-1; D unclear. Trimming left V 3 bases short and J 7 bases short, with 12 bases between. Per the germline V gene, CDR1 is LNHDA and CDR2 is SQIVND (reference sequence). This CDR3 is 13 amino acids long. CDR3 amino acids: CASSMSWRVEAFF. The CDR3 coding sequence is TGTGCCAGTAGTATGTCGTGGAGGGTTGAAGCTTTCTTT.

The CDR3 protein is CASSVAGTETYEQYF. The CDR3 nucleotides read TGTGCCAGCAGCGTAGCTGGGACTGAGACCTACGAGCAGTACTTC. The chain joins TRBV9 to TRBJ2-7; maybe TRBD2 (6 bases). Germline V gene lookup returns CDR1 SGDLS and CDR2 YYNGEE. The CDR3 is 15 amino acids. V was clipped by 0 bases and J by 2 bases, with 12 bases between them.

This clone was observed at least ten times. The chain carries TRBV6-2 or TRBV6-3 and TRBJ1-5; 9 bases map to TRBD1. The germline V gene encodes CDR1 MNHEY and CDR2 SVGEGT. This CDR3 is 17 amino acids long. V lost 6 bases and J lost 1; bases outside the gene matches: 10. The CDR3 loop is CASSPRQGGRSNQPQHF. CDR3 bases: TGTGCCAGCAGCCCAAGACAGGGGGGGCGAAGCAATCAGCCCCAGCATTTT.

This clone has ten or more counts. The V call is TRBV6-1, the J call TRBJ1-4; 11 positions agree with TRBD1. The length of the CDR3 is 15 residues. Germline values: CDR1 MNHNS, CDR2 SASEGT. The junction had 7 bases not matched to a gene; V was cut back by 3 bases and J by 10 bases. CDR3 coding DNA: TGTGCCAGCAGTGACGCCCGGGACAGGGGGTCAAAACTGTTTTTT. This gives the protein CASSDARDRGSKLFF.

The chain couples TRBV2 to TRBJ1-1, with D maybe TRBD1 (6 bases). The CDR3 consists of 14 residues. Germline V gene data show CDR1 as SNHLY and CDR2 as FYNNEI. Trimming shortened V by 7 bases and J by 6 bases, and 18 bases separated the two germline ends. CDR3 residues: CASTRQDVGPEAFF. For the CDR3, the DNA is TGTGCCAGCACACGACAGGACGTGGGGCCTGAAGCTTTCTTT. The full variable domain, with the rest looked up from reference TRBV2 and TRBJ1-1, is EPEVTQTPSHQVTQMGQEVILRCVPISNHLYFYWYRQILGQKVEFLVSFYNNEISEKSEIFDDQFSVERPDGSNFTLKIRSTKLEDSAMYFCASTRQDVGPEAFFGQGTRLTVV.

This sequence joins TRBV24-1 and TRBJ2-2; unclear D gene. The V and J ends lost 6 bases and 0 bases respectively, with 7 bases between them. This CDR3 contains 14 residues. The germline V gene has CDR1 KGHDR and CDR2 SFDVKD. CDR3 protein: CATSRSANTGELFF. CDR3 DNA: TGTGCCACCAGTAGAAGCGCGAACACCGGGGAGCTGTTTTTT.

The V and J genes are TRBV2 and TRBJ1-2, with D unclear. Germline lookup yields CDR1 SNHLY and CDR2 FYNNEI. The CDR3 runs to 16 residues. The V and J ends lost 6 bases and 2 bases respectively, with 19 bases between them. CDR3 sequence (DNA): TGTGCCAGCAGAGGCATCGGCAGGCCATCGAACTATGGCTACACCTTC. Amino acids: CASRGIGRPSNYGYTF.

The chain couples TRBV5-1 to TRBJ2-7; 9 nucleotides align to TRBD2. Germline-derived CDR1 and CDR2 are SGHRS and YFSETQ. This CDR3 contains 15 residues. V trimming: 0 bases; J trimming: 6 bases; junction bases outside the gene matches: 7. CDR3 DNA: TGCGCCAGCAGCTTGGTAGCGGGAGACCCGGCCGAGCAGTACTTC. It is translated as CASSLVAGDPAEQYF.

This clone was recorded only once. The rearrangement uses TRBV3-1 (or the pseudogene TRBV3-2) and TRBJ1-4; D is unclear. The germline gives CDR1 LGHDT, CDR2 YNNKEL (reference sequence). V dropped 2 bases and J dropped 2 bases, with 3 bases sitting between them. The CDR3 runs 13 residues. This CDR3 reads CASSQPTNEKLFF. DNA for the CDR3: TGTGCCAGCAGCCAACCGACTAATGAAAAACTGTTTTTT.

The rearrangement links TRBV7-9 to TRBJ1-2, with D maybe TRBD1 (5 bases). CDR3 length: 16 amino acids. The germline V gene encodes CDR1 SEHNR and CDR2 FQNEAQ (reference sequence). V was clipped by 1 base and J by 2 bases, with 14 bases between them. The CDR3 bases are TGTGCCAGCAGCTTAGTAAAGCAGGGCCCCAACTATGGCTACACCTTC. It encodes CASSLVKQGPNYGYTF.

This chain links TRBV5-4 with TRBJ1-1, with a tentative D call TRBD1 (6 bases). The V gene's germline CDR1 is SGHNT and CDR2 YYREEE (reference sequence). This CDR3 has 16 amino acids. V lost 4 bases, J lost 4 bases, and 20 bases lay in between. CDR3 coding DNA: TGTGCCAGCAGCCCCAGGGGCCCCTCGTGGGGCACTGAAGCTTTCTTT. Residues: CASSPRGPSWGTEAFF.

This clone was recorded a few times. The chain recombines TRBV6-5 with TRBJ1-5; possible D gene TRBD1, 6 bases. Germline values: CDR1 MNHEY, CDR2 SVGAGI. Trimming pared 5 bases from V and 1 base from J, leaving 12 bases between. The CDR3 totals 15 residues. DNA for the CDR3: TGTGCCAGCAGTATACAGGGTAGGAGCAATCAGCCCCAGCATTTT. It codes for CASSIQGRSNQPQHF.

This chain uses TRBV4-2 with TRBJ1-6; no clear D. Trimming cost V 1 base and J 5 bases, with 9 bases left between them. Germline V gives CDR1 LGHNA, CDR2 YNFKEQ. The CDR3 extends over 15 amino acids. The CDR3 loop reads CASSQARSNNSPLHF. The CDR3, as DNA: TGTGCCAGCAGCCAAGCGAGGAGTAATAATTCACCCCTCCACTTT.

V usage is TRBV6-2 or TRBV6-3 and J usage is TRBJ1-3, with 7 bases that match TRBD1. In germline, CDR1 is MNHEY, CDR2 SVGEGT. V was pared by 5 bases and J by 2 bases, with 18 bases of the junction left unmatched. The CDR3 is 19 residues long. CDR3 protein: CASSELNRGAWKTGNTIYF. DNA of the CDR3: TGTGCCAGCAGTGAGCTCAACAGGGGCGCTTGGAAAACTGGAAACACCATATATTTT.

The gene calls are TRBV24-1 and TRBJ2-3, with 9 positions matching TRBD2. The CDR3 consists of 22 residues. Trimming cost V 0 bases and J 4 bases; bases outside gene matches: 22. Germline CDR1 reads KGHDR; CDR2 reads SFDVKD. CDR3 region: CATSDLFPSRAGGPDGPDTQYF. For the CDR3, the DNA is TGTGCCACCAGTGATTTGTTCCCGTCGCGAGCGGGGGGCCCCGACGGACCAGATACGCAGTATTTT.

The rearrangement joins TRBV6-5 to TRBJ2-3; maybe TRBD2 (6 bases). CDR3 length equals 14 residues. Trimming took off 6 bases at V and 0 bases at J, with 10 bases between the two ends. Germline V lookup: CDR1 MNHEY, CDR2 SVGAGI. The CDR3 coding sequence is TGTGCCAGCAGCGGGGGTCTAAGCACAGATACGCAGTATTTT. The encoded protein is CASSGGLSTDTQYF.

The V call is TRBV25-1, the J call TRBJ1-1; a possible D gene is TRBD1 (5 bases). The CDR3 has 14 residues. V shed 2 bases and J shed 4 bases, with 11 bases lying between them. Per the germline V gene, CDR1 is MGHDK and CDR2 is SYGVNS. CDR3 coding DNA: TGTGCCAGCAGTGAACTACACGGGGGCACTGAAGCTTTCTTT. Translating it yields CASSELHGGTEAFF.

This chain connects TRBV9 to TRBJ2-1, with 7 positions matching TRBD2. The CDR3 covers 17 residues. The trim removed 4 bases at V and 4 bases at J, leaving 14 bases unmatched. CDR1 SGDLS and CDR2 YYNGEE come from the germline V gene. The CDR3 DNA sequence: TGTGCCAGCAGCTCACCCCTAGCGGACGAGGCGTACAATGAGCAGTTCTTC. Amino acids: CASSSPLADEAYNEQFF.